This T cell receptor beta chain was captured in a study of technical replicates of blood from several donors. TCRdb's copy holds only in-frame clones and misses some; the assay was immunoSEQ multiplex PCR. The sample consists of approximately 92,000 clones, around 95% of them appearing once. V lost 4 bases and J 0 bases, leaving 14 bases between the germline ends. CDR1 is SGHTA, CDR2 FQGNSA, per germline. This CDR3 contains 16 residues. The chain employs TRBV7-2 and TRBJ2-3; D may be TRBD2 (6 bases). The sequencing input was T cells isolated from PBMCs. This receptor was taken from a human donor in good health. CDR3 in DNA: TGTGCCAGCAGCTCCCGGGACTCAAGGAGCACAGATACGCAGTATTTT. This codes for CASSSRDSRSTDTQYF. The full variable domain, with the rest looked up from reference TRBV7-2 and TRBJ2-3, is GAGVSQSPSNKVTEKGKDVELRCDPISGHTALYWYRQSLGQGLEFLIYFQGNSAPDKSGLPSDRFSAERTGGSVSTLTIQRTQQEDSAVYLCASSSRDSRSTDTQYFGPGTRLTVL.